This is a list of T cell receptor beta chains from one sample in a study of Ad26.COV2.S vaccination and SARS-CoV-2 variants. Some clones are missing from TCRdb's copy, which holds only in-frame ones; the method was immunoSEQ multiplex PCR. The sample shows 380,000 or so clones, approximately 83% of them seen only once. Source: peripheral blood, taken in a trial of Ad26.COV2.S vaccine versus placebo. The origin of the receptors is a person aged 18-60 years who received the Ad26.COV2.S COVID-19 vaccine or a placebo. CDR3s include the opening cysteine and the closing phenylalanine or tryptophan. D genes are given only for firm matches. Clone size is not always given. Where it is, it says once, few, many or a class for expanded clones.

clone_size: .
d_call: .
cdr3_length: 15
v_call: TRBV5-1
j_call: TRBJ2-6
cdr3_nt: TGCGCCAGCAGCTTGGGGCCGGGAGGGGCCAACGTCCTGACTTTC
cdr3_aa: CASSLGPGGANVLTF

clone_size: .
d_call: TRBD2
cdr3_length: 15
v_call: TRBV19
j_call: TRBJ2-1
cdr3_nt: TGTGCCAGTAGTACGAGGGGACGGGGGGATGTAGGGCAGTTCTTC
cdr3_aa: CASSTRGRGDVGQFF

clone_size: .
d_call: .
cdr3_length: 14
v_call: TRBV11-2
j_call: TRBJ2-7
cdr3_nt: TGTGCCAGCAGCGTCGACCCAGGGATGAGAGAGCAGTACTTC
cdr3_aa: CASSVDPGMREQYF

clone_size: .
d_call: .
cdr3_length: 23
v_call: TRBV9
j_call: TRBJ1-3
cdr3_nt: TGTGCCAGCAGCGTAGAGATCTCCCCCCCGGATGCCAAAAACAGGAGCTCTGGAAACACCATATATTTT
cdr3_aa: CASSVEISPPDAKNRSSGNTIYF

clone_size: .
d_call: .
cdr3_length: 16
v_call: TRBV27
j_call: TRBJ2-4
cdr3_nt: TGTGCCAGCAGTTTGTCGGGGTTTGCGGCCAAAAACATTCAGTACTTC
cdr3_aa: CASSLSGFAAKNIQYF

clone_size: .
d_call: TRBD1
cdr3_length: 18
v_call: TRBV30
j_call: TRBJ1-6
cdr3_nt: TGTGCCTGGGTCGACAGGGGTACGCGGAGCTCCTATAATTCACCCCTCCACTTT
cdr3_aa: CAWVDRGTRSSYNSPLHF

clone_size: once
d_call: TRBD1
cdr3_length: 14
v_call: TRBV29-1
j_call: TRBJ2-7
cdr3_nt: TGCAGCGTCAAGCGGACAGGGATGAGTAACGAGCAGTACTTC
cdr3_aa: CSVKRTGMSNEQYF

clone_size: many
d_call: .
cdr3_length: 14
v_call: TRBV11-2
j_call: TRBJ1-1
cdr3_nt: TGTGCCAGCAGCCTACAGGGAATGAACACTGAAGCTTTCTTT
cdr3_aa: CASSLQGMNTEAFF

clone_size: few
d_call: .
cdr3_length: 13
v_call: TRBV19
j_call: TRBJ1-5
cdr3_nt: TGTGCCAGTAGTATAGTTCCTAATCAGCCCCAGCATTTT
cdr3_aa: CASSIVPNQPQHF

clone_size: .
d_call: TRBD2
cdr3_length: 15
v_call: TRBV5-1
j_call: TRBJ2-7
cdr3_nt: TGCGCCAGCAGCTCCCGGACTAGCGGGCGGCACGAGCAGTACTTC
cdr3_aa: CASSSRTSGRHEQYF

clone_size: few
d_call: .
cdr3_length: 15
v_call: TRBV6-5
j_call: TRBJ1-2
cdr3_nt: TGTGCCAGCAGTTACTGGGGGCAGGGAGGCTATGGCTACACCTTC
cdr3_aa: CASSYWGQGGYGYTF

clone_size: .
d_call: .
cdr3_length: 14
v_call: TRBV2
j_call: TRBJ2-7
cdr3_nt: TGTGCCAGCAGTTCGGGACGGAAGGCCTACGAGCAGTACTTC
cdr3_aa: CASSSGRKAYEQYF

clone_size: .
d_call: .
cdr3_length: 10
v_call: TRBV20-1
j_call: TRBJ2-1
cdr3_nt: TGCAGTGCTAGGGAAGCGGAGCAGTTCTTC
cdr3_aa: CSAREAEQFF

clone_size: .
d_call: .
cdr3_length: 14
v_call: TRBV5-1
j_call: TRBJ2-3
cdr3_nt: TGCGCCAGCTGTCCCCTTAGTTTCGCAGATACGCAGTATTTT
cdr3_aa: CASCPLSFADTQYF

clone_size: once
d_call: .
cdr3_length: 15
v_call: TRBV21-1
j_call: TRBJ2-1
cdr3_nt: TGTGCCAGCAGCAACGGCGGGACTAGCGGGGGTGAGCAGTTCTTC
cdr3_aa: CASSNGGTSGGEQFF

clone_size: once
d_call: .
cdr3_length: 13
v_call: TRBV18
j_call: TRBJ1-5
cdr3_nt: TGTGCCAGCTCCTTACAAAGGGATCAGCCCCAGCATTTT
cdr3_aa: CASSLQRDQPQHF

clone_size: .
d_call: .
cdr3_length: 16
v_call: TRBV9
j_call: TRBJ2-3
cdr3_nt: TGTGCCAGCAGCACAGGGGGGACTAGGAGCACAGATACGCAGTATTTT
cdr3_aa: CASSTGGTRSTDTQYF

clone_size: .
d_call: TRBD2
cdr3_length: 15
v_call: TRBV7-9
j_call: TRBJ2-7
cdr3_nt: TGTGCCAGCAGCTTAGAACTAGCGGCCGGCCCCGAGCAGTACTTC
cdr3_aa: CASSLELAAGPEQYF

clone_size: .
d_call: TRBD2
cdr3_length: 17
v_call: TRBV4-1
j_call: TRBJ2-1
cdr3_nt: TGCGCCAGCAGCCCGCCGGGACTAGCGGGAAGGTACAATGAGCAGTTCTTC
cdr3_aa: CASSPPGLAGRYNEQFF

clone_size: .
d_call: .
cdr3_length: 12
v_call: TRBV19
j_call: TRBJ1-1
cdr3_nt: TGTGCCAGTAGTATCGGGAACACTGAAGCTTTCTTT
cdr3_aa: CASSIGNTEAFF

clone_size: .
d_call: .
cdr3_length: 17
v_call: TRBV19
j_call: TRBJ2-6
cdr3_nt: TGTGCCAGTAGTATGCGGCAGGGTGGGGCTGGGGCCAACGTCCTGACTTTC
cdr3_aa: CASSMRQGGAGANVLTF

clone_size: .
d_call: .
cdr3_length: 14
v_call: TRBV5-4
j_call: TRBJ2-4
cdr3_nt: TGTGCCAGCCGGGTTTTTGGGGCCAAAAACATTCAGTACTTC
cdr3_aa: CASRVFGAKNIQYF

clone_size: few
d_call: .
cdr3_length: 12
v_call: TRBV4-2
j_call: TRBJ1-1
cdr3_nt: TGTGCCAGCAGCCTTGCCGGGACTGAAGCTTTCTTT
cdr3_aa: CASSLAGTEAFF

clone_size: few
d_call: .
cdr3_length: 18
v_call: TRBV4-1
j_call: TRBJ1-3
cdr3_nt: TGCGCCAGCAGCCAAGCGCCTCCGGGGGGGGCGTCTGGAAACACCATATATTTT
cdr3_aa: CASSQAPPGGASGNTIYF

clone_size: .
d_call: .
cdr3_length: 14
v_call: TRBV6-6
j_call: TRBJ1-2
cdr3_nt: TGTGCCAGCAGTTTACAGGGTAGGAAAGATGGCTACACCTTC
cdr3_aa: CASSLQGRKDGYTF

clone_size: once
d_call: .
cdr3_length: 12
v_call: TRBV7-8
j_call: TRBJ2-7
cdr3_nt: TGTGCCAGCAGTCGAGGGGGCTACGAGCAGTACTTC
cdr3_aa: CASSRGGYEQYF

clone_size: .
d_call: .
cdr3_length: 15
v_call: TRBV27
j_call: TRBJ2-7
cdr3_nt: TGTGCCAGCAGCCTACCTTGGCGGGTCCTATACGAGCAGTACTTC
cdr3_aa: CASSLPWRVLYEQYF